The 2 T cell receptor beta chains listed next were all sequenced from one sample in a study of blood T cell repertoires in COVID-19. Using immunoSEQ multiplex PCR, the repertoire was profiled, and TCRdb retains in-frame clones only, with some absent. The sample includes 100,000 to 150,000 clones, roughly 83% of them seen just once. Specimen: peripheral blood. These receptors were obtained from a man aged 35 to 55 with active or convalescent COVID-19.

DNA for the CDR3: TGTGCCAGCAGTCGGGACAGTATCACAGATACGCAGTATTTT. Translating it yields CASSRDSITDTQYF. V gene TRBV2 combines with J gene TRBJ2-3; 7 nucleotides agree with TRBD1. The germline gives CDR1 SNHLY, CDR2 FYNNEI. This CDR3 contains 14 residues. With V trimmed by 5 bases and J by 2 bases, 4 bases remained unmatched.

This clone was picked up a small number of times. V usage is TRBV19 and J usage is TRBJ2-5; D call uncertain. Germline CDR1 LNHDA, CDR2 SQIVND (reference sequence). V lost 10 bases to trimming and J lost 3 bases, with 15 bases between them. The CDR3 has 13 residues. In DNA form, the CDR3 reads TGTGCCACCTCCATATGGGCCGAAGAGACCCAGTACTTC. Translating gives CATSIWAEETQYF.